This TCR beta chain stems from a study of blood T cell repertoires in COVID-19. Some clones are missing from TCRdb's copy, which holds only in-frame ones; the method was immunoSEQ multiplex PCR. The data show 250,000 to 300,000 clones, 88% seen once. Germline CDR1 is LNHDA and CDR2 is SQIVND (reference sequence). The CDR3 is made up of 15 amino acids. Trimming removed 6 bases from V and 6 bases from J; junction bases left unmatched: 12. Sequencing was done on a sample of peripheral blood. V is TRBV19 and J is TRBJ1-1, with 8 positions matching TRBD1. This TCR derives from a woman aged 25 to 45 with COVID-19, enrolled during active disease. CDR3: CASRFPTGAQSEAFF. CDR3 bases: TGTGCCAGTAGATTCCCGACAGGGGCTCAATCTGAAGCTTTCTTT.